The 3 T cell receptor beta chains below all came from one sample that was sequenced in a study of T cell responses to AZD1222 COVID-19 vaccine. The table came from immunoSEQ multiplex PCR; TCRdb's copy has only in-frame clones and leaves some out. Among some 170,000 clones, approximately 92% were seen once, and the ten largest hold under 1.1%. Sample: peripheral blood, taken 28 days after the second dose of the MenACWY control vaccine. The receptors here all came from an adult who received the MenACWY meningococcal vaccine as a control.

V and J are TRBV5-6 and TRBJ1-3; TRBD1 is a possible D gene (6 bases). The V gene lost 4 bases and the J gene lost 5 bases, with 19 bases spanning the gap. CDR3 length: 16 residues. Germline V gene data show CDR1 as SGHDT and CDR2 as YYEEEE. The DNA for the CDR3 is TGTGCCAGCAGCCGTGGAGACAGGAGATTTAGAAACACCATATATTTT. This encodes CASSRGDRRFRNTIYF.

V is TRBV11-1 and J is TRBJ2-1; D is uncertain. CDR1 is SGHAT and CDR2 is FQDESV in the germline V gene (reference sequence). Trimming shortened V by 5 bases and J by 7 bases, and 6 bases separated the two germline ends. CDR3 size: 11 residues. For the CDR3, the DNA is TGTGCCAGCAGCCACGGTAATGAGCAGTTCTTC. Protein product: CASSHGNEQFF.

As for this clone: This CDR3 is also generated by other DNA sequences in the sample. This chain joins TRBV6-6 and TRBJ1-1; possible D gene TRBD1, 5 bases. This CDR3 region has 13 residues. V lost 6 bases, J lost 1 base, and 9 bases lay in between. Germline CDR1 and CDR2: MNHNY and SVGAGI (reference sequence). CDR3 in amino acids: CASSLQGNTEAFF. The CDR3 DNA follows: TGTGCCAGCAGCCTCCAGGGGAACACTGAAGCTTTCTTT.